Following are 21 T cell receptor beta chains from one sample sequenced in a study of cytomegalovirus exposure and HLA in healthy donors. Clones were read by immunoSEQ multiplex PCR, and TCRdb kept only the in-frame ones, dropping some. Here the sample spans 300,000 or so clones, roughly 87% being singletons. Material for sequencing was PBMCs. All receptors come from a man aged 25-45 years in good health and CMV-seronegative.

V usage is TRBV5-6 and J usage is TRBJ2-3; 7 bases match TRBD2. The CDR3 is 16 residues long. CDR1 is SGHDT and CDR2 is YYEEEE in the germline V gene. The J segment lost 2 bases and the V segment lost 7 bases, leaving 13 bases of the junction unmatched. CDR3 coding DNA: TGTGCCAGCGGGCCAAGGGCTAGCGGTTTCACAGATACGCAGTATTTT. This codes for CASGPRASGFTDTQYF.

The chain is built from TRBV11-2 and TRBJ1-3, with no clear D. The germline V and J ends were trimmed by 5 bases and 0 bases, with 5 bases remaining between them. The CDR3 totals 13 residues. CDR1 and CDR2 from the germline V gene are SGHAT and FQNNGV. CDR3 sequence reads: CASSLSSGNTIYF. CDR3 sequence (DNA): TGTGCCAGCAGCCTGAGCTCTGGAAACACCATATATTTT. Together with reference TRBV11-2 and TRBJ1-3, the CDR3 gives the full variable domain: EAGVAQSPRYKIIEKRQSVAFWCNPISGHATLYWYQQILGQGPKLLIQFQNNGVVDDSQLPKDRFSAERLKGVDSTLKIQPAKLEDSAVYLCASSLSSGNTIYFGEGSWLTVV.

V gene TRBV6-4 combines with J gene TRBJ1-6; D is unresolved. Germline V gives CDR1 MRHNA, CDR2 SNTAGT. Deletions cut 2 bases from V and 9 bases from J, with 14 bases between. The CDR3 length is 15 residues. In DNA, the CDR3 is TGTGCCAGCAGTGACACCTATGAGGGTAGTTCACCCCTCCACTTT. Its translation: CASSDTYEGSSPLHF.

The rearrangement links TRBV7-9 to TRBJ1-3; 8 nucleotides agree with TRBD1. The ends lost 5 bases at V and 7 bases at J; junction bases unmatched: 7. The CDR3 spans 14 residues. Germline CDR1 and CDR2: SEHNR and FQNEAQ (reference sequence). The CDR3 protein is CASSPTGGDNTIYF. The CDR3 DNA follows: TGTGCCAGCAGCCCTACAGGGGGGGACAACACCATATATTTT.

V usage is TRBV29-1 and J usage is TRBJ1-1, with D possibly being TRBD1 (6 bases). In germline, CDR1 is SQVTM, CDR2 ANQGSEA. This CDR3 has 15 residues. Trimming pared 3 bases from V and 1 base from J, leaving 15 bases between. The CDR3 nucleotides read TGCAGCGTTGATAAGGCAGGGGCTCCGAACACTGAAGCTTTCTTT. As protein: CSVDKAGAPNTEAFF.

J is TRBJ2-7 and V is TRBV5-1; TRBD1 aligns across 12 bases. This CDR3 contains 16 residues. V trimming: 1 base; J trimming: 3 bases; junction bases outside the gene matches: 5. Germline V lookup: CDR1 SGHRS, CDR2 YFSETQ. CDR3 region: CASSLTGTGGNYEQYF. In DNA form, the CDR3 reads TGCGCCAGCAGCTTGACCGGGACAGGGGGCAACTACGAGCAGTACTTC. The full variable domain, its missing parts supplied by reference TRBV5-1 and TRBJ2-7, is KAGVTQTPRYLIKTRGQQVTLSCSPISGHRSVSWYQQTPGQGLQFLFEYFSETQRNKGNFPGRFSGRQFSNSRSEMNVSTLELGDSALYLCASSLTGTGGNYEQYFGPGTRLTVT.

V gene TRBV5-4 combines with J gene TRBJ1-2; a possible D gene is TRBD1 (5 bases). The V gene's germline CDR1 is SGHNT and CDR2 YYREEE (reference sequence). The CDR3 totals 14 residues. The V end was cut by 0 bases, the J end by 8 bases, with 14 bases between. CDR3 bases: TGTGCCAGCAGCTTGGCTGCGGGGACGTCCGGCTACACCTTC. This sequence encodes CASSLAAGTSGYTF.

The chain employs TRBV5-1 and TRBJ1-1, with D perhaps TRBD1 (6 bases). The CDR3 is 14 residues long. Trimming shortened V by 0 bases and J by 7 bases, and 13 bases separated the two germline ends. Germline assignment: CDR1 SGHRS and CDR2 YFSETQ. Here the CDR3 reads CASSLERQGGEAFF. CDR3 DNA: TGCGCCAGCAGCTTGGAAAGGCAAGGGGGTGAAGCTTTCTTT.

The gene calls are TRBV10-3 and TRBJ2-3, with D possibly being TRBD1 (5 bases). This CDR3 contains 14 residues. The V end lost 4 bases, the J end lost 4 bases, and 12 bases lay between the germline ends. Per the germline V gene, CDR1 is ENHRY and CDR2 is SYGVKD. The CDR3: CAISVDIRADTQYF. DNA for the CDR3: TGTGCCATCAGTGTGGACATAAGGGCAGATACGCAGTATTTT.

The chain recombines TRBV2 with TRBJ1-6; TRBD1 is a possible D gene (6 bases). Trimming took off 5 bases at V and 0 bases at J, with 8 bases between the two ends. The V gene's germline CDR1 is SNHLY and CDR2 FYNNEI. This CDR3 comprises 15 residues. The CDR3 sequence: CASSRTASYNSPLHF. The CDR3 DNA is TGTGCCAGCAGTCGGACAGCCTCCTATAATTCACCCCTCCACTTT.

The chain employs TRBV19 and TRBJ2-5; 8 nucleotides match TRBD2. This CDR3 is built from 15 residues. The germline CDR1 and CDR2 sequences are LNHDA and SQIVND (reference sequence). The ends lost 0 bases at V and 4 bases at J; junction bases unmatched: 4. This CDR3 reads CASSIERGAGETQYF. As DNA, the CDR3 is TGTGCCAGTAGTATAGAGCGGGGGGCGGGAGAGACCCAGTACTTC.

Only one count was recorded for this clone. This chain connects TRBV11-2 to TRBJ2-3, with TRBD2 matching 10 bases. The CDR3 has 16 amino acids. V gave up 0 bases and J gave up 2 bases; unmatched junction bases: 2. The V gene's germline CDR1 is SGHAT and CDR2 FQNNGV. CDR3 sequence: CASSLEAGGFTDTQYF. Written as DNA, the CDR3 is TGTGCCAGCAGCTTAGAAGCGGGGGGGTTCACAGATACGCAGTATTTT.

The genes are TRBV7-9 and TRBJ2-7; 9 bases are a match to TRBD1. V shed 1 base and J 5 bases; nucleotides not matched to a gene: 9. The germline V gene encodes CDR1 SEHNR and CDR2 FQNEAQ (reference sequence). There are 16 residues in the CDR3. The CDR3 protein is CASSLGPGQGGHEQYF. In DNA, the CDR3 is TGTGCCAGCAGCTTAGGCCCGGGACAGGGCGGCCACGAGCAGTACTTC.

This chain uses TRBV7-8 with TRBJ1-6; possible D gene TRBD1, 5 bases. This CDR3 spans 15 amino acids. CDR1 and CDR2 (germline): SGHVS, FQNEAQ. V gave up 2 bases and J gave up 8 bases, with 13 bases separating them. This CDR3 reads CASSLTWGGDSPLHF. The CDR3, as DNA: TGTGCCAGCAGCTTAACATGGGGGGGGGATTCACCCCTCCACTTT.

The V and J genes are TRBV7-2 and TRBJ2-7; TRBD1 matches 7 bases. The ends lost 1 base at V and 5 bases at J; junction bases unmatched: 2. CDR3 length equals 13 residues. Germline loops: CDR1 SGHTA, CDR2 FQGNSA. In DNA, the CDR3 is TGTGCCAGCAGCTTAGGGACAGGTCACGAGCAGTACTTC. Translation: CASSLGTGHEQYF.

The chain has TRBV5-4 and TRBJ2-7; D unclear. This CDR3 comprises 15 residues. The germline CDR1 and CDR2 sequences are SGHNT and YYREEE (reference sequence). V was trimmed by 0 bases and J by 0 bases, leaving 10 bases between them. Here the CDR3 DNA reads TGTGCCAGCAGCTTGGGGGCAGGCATCTCCTACGAGCAGTACTTC. It encodes CASSLGAGISYEQYF. The complete variable domain, with remaining parts taken from reference TRBV5-4 and TRBJ2-7, reads ETGVTQSPTHLIKTRGQQVTLRCSSQSGHNTVSWYQQALGQGPQFIFQYYREEENGRGNFPPRFSGLQFPNYSSELNVNALELDDSALYLCASSLGAGISYEQYFGPGTRLTVT.

The V and J genes are TRBV2 and TRBJ2-1; TRBD1 aligns across 7 bases. CDR3 length: 15 amino acids. The trim removed 6 bases at V and 8 bases at J, leaving 13 bases unmatched. The germline CDR1 and CDR2 sequences are SNHLY and FYNNEI. The CDR3 DNA reads TGTGCCAGCAGACAACGACAGGGACAGCAGGATGAGCAGTTCTTC. This gives the protein CASRQRQGQQDEQFF.

This clone has a single count. The chain employs TRBV5-1 and TRBJ1-1, with TRBD1 as a possible D gene (6 bases). V was shortened by 2 bases and J by 5 bases, with 10 bases between the two germline ends. The CDR3 has 13 residues. Germline loops: CDR1 SGHRS, CDR2 YFSETQ. The CDR3, as DNA: TGCGCCAGCAGCTTCAGCAGGGGAACTGAAGCTTTCTTT. This gives the protein CASSFSRGTEAFF.

This rearrangement joins TRBV6-5 to TRBJ1-1, with D uncertain. The V gene's germline CDR1 is MNHEY and CDR2 SVGAGI. The CDR3 covers 14 residues. V was pared by 6 bases and J by 3 bases, with 14 bases between. The CDR3 coding sequence is TGTGCCAGCAGCAGACCCCAGAGGGACACTGAAGCTTTCTTT. Translation: CASSRPQRDTEAFF.

This sequence joins TRBV5-6 and TRBJ1-1; 9 nucleotides match TRBD1. Germline values: CDR1 SGHDT, CDR2 YYEEEE. With 5 bases clipped from V and 2 bases from J, the junction kept 7 bases outside the gene matches. The CDR3 extends over 15 amino acids. The CDR3 DNA sequence: TGTGCCAGCAGTCCCGGGACAGGGTTCAACACTGAAGCTTTCTTT. Translation: CASSPGTGFNTEAFF.

The chain has TRBV6-1 and TRBJ2-4; TRBD2 matches 12 bases. The trim removed 4 bases at V and 0 bases at J, leaving 10 bases unmatched. The germline V gene has CDR1 MNHNS and CDR2 SASEGT. The CDR3 length is 19 residues. The CDR3 DNA follows: TGTGCCAGCAGTGGACTAGCGGGGGACCCGCGATCAGCCAAAAACATTCAGTACTTC. As protein: CASSGLAGDPRSAKNIQYF.